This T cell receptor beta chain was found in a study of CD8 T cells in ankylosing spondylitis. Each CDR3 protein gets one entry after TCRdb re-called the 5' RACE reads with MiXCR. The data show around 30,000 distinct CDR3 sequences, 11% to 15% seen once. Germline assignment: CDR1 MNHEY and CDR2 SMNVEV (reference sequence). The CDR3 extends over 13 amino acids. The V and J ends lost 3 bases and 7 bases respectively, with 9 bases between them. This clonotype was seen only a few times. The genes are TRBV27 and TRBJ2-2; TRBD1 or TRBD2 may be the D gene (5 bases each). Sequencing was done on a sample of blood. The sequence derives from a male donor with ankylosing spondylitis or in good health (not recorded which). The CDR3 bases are TGTGCCAGCAGTTTGCAGGGAGTCGGGGAGCTGTTTTTT. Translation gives CASSLQGVGELFF.